These 5 T cell receptor beta chains were sequenced from one sample in a study of cytomegalovirus exposure and HLA in healthy donors. 13 Jbeta primers and 60 Vbeta primers were used for the PCR. Sequenced by immunoSEQ multiplex PCR; TCRdb stores in-frame clones only, minus some. The table shows 35,000 to 45,000 clones, with more than 60% occurring only once. The specimen sequenced was PBMCs. These receptors were obtained from a man younger than 45 in good health and CMV-seronegative.

This chain joins TRBV25-1 and TRBJ2-1, with 10 bases aligning to TRBD2. V shed 6 bases and J 7 bases; nucleotides not matched to a gene: 6. This CDR3 has 14 residues. The germline V gene encodes CDR1 MGHDK and CDR2 SYGVNS. The CDR3 loop reads CASRPRTSGNEQFF. DNA of the CDR3: TGTGCCAGCAGACCTCGGACTAGCGGTAATGAGCAGTTCTTC. Looking up the rest from reference TRBV25-1 and TRBJ2-1 gives the full variable domain: EADIYQTPRYLVIGTGKKITLECSQTMGHDKMYWYQQDPGMELHLIHYSYGVNSTEKGDLSSESTVSRIRTEHFPLTLESARPSHTSQYLCASRPRTSGNEQFFGPGTRLTVL.

In its sample, this clone was seen a few times. The chain joins TRBV7-9 to TRBJ1-5; D may be TRBD1 (5 bases). V lost 5 bases, J lost 1 base, and 12 bases lay in between. The CDR3 is made up of 15 amino acids. Germline CDR1 and CDR2: SEHNR and FQNEAQ (reference sequence). The CDR3 here is CASSAPGGSNQPQHF. The DNA of the CDR3 is TGTGCCAGCAGCGCACCGGGGGGAAGCAATCAGCCCCAGCATTTT.

This rearrangement joins TRBV6-7 to TRBJ1-1; unclear D gene. TRBV6-7 is filed as an ORF, its function uncertain. V gave up 10 bases and J gave up 3 bases, with 15 bases separating them. The CDR3 is 13 residues long. The CDR3 DNA follows: TGTGCCAACGAGCCAAGTTGTGACACTGAAGCTTTCTTT. Amino acids: CANEPSCDTEAFF.

The chain couples TRBV28 to TRBJ2-7; D may be TRBD2 (6 bases). The CDR3 totals 15 residues. CDR1 and CDR2 (germline): MDHEN, SYDVKM. Trimming removed 5 bases from V and 6 bases from J, with 20 bases in between. CDR3 nucleotide sequence: TGTGCCAGCAGTCCGTCCCGGGGGACCCGCGGCGAGCAGTACTTC. Protein sequence: CASSPSRGTRGEQYF.

The J gene is TRBJ2-2, the V gene TRBV9; D call uncertain. The V and J ends lost 0 bases and 5 bases respectively, with 5 bases between them. The CDR3 length is 13 residues. Germline assignment: CDR1 SGDLS and CDR2 YYNGEE. This CDR3 reads CASSVARTGELFF. The CDR3 DNA reads TGTGCCAGCAGCGTAGCTCGGACCGGGGAGCTGTTTTTT.